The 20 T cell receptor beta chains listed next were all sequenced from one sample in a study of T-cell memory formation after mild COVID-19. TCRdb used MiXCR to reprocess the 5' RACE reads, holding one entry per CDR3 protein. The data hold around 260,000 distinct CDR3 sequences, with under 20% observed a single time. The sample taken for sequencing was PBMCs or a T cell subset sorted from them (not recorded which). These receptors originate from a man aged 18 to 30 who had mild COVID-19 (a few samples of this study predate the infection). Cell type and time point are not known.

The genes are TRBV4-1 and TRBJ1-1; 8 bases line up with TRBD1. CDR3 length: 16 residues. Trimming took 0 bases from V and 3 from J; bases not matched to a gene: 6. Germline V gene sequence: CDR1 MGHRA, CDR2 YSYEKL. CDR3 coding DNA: TGCGCCAGCAGCCAAGACCAGGGGGCTAGGGACACTGAAGCTTTCTTT. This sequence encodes CASSQDQGARDTEAFF.

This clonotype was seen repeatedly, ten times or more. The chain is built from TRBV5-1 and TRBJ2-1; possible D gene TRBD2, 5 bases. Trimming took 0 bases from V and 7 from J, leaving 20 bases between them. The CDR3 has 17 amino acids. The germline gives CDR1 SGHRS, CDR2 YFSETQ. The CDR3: CASSLGNVDSVSNEQFF. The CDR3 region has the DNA TGCGCCAGCAGCTTGGGAAATGTGGACTCGGTGTCGAATGAGCAGTTCTTC.

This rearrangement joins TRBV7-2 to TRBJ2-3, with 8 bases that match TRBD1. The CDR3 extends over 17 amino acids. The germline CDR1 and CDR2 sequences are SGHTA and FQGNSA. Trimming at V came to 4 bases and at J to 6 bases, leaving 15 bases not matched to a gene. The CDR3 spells CASSSRAGGHVPDTQYF. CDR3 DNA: TGTGCCAGCAGCTCCAGGGCAGGGGGCCACGTCCCGGATACGCAGTATTTT.

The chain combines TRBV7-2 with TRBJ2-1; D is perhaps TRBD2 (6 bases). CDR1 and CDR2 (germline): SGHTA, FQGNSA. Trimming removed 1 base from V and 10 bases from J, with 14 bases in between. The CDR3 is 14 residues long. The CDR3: CASSLGGTPREQFF. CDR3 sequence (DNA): TGTGCCAGCAGCTTAGGGGGGACTCCTAGGGAGCAGTTCTTC.

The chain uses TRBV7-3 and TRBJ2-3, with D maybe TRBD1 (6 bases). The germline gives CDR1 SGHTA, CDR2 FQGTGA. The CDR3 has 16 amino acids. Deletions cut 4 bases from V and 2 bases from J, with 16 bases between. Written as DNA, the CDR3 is TGTGCCAGCAGCTCGACAGGACAGAATCCCACAGATACGCAGTATTTT. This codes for CASSSTGQNPTDTQYF.

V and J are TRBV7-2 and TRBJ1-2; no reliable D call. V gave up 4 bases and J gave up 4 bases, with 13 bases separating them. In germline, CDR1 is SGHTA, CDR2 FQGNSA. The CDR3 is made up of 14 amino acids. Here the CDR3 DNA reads TGTGCCAGCAGCTCCGTCAGCGCTGTCTATGGCTACACCTTC. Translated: CASSSVSAVYGYTF.

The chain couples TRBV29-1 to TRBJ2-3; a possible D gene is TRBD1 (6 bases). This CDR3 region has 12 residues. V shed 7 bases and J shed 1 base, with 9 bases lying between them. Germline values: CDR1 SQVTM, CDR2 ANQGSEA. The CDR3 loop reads CSAGQRTDTQYF. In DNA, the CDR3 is TGCAGCGCCGGACAGCGCACAGATACGCAGTATTTT.

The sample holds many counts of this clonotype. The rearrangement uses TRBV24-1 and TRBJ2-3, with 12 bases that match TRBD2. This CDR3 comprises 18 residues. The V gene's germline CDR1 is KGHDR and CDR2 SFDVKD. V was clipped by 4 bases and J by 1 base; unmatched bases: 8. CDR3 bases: TGTGCCACCAGTGAAACGACTAGCGGGGGATCCCGCACAGATACGCAGTATTTT. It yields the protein CATSETTSGGSRTDTQYF.

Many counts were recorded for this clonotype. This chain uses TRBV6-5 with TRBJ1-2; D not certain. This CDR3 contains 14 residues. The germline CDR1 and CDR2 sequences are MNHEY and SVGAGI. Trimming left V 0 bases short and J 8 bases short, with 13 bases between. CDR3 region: CASSYSVRTGGYTF. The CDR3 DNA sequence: TGTGCCAGCAGTTACTCCGTCAGGACGGGAGGCTACACCTTC.

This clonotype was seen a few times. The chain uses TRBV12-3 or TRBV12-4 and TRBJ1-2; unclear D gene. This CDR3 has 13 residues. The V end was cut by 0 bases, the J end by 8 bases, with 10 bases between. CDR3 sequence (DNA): TGTGCCAGCAGTTTAGCGCTGGCAGGAGGCTACACCTTC. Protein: CASSLALAGGYTF.

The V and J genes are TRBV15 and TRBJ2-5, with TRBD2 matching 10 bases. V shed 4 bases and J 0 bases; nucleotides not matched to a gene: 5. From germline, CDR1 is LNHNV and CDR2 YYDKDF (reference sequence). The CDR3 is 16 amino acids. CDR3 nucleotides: TGTGCCACCAGCAAAGGGACTAGCGTGTACCAAGAGACCCAGTACTTC. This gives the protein CATSKGTSVYQETQYF.

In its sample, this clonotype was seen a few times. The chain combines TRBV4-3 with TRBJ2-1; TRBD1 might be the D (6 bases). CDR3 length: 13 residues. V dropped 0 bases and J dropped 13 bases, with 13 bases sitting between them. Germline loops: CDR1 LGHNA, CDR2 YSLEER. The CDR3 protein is CASSQEGDTRQFF. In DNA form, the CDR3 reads TGCGCCAGCAGCCAAGAAGGGGACACCCGTCAGTTCTTC.

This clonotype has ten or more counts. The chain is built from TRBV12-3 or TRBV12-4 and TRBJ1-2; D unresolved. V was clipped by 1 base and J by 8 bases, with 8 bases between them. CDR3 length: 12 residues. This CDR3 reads CASSLGWEGYTF. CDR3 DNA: TGTGCCAGCAGTTTAGGGTGGGAAGGCTACACCTTC.

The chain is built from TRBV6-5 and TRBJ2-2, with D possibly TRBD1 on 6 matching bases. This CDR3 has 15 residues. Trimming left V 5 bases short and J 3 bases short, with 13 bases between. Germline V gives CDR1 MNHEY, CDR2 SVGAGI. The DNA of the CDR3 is TGTGCCAGCAGTCAAGGGGACATTTACACCGGGGAGCTGTTTTTT. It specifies CASSQGDIYTGELFF.

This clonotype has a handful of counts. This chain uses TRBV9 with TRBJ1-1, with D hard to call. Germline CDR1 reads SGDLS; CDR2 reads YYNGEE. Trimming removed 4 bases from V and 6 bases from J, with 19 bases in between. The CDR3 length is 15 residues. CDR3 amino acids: CASSSLTRESAEAFF. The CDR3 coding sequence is TGTGCCAGCAGCTCCCTGACTAGGGAAAGCGCTGAAGCTTTCTTT.

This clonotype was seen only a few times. The CDR3 spells CASGLPQDRNSPLHF. The DNA for the CDR3 is TGTGCCAGCGGCCTTCCTCAGGACAGAAATTCACCCCTCCACTTT. V is TRBV12-3 or TRBV12-4 and J is TRBJ1-6; a weak D match, TRBD1 (6 bases). The CDR3 extends over 15 amino acids. Trimming took off 8 bases at V and 7 bases at J, with 18 bases between the two ends.

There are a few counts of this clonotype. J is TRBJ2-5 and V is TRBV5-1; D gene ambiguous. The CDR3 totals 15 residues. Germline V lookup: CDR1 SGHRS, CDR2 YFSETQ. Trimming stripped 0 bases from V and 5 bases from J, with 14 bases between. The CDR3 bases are TGCGCCAGCAGCTTGGCCGGTCAGCCTGGGGAGACCCAGTACTTC. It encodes CASSLAGQPGETQYF.

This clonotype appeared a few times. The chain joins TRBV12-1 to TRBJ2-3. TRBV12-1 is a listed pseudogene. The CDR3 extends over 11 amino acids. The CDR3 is CASSSVDTQYF. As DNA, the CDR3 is TGTGCCAGCAGCTCAGTAGATACGCAGTATTTT.

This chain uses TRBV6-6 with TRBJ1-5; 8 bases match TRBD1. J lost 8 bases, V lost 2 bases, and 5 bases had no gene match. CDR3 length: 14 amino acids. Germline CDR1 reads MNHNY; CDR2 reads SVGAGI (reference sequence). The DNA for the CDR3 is TGTGCCAGCAGTTACCCCTCGACAGGGGAGCCCCAGCATTTT. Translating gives CASSYPSTGEPQHF.

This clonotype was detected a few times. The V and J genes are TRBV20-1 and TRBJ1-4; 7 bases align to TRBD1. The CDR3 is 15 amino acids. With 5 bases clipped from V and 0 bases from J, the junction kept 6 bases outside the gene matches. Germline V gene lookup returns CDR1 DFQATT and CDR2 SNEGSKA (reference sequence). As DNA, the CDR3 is TGCAGTGCTTGGGGACAGCAGGCAACTAATGAAAAACTGTTTTTT. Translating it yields CSAWGQQATNEKLFF.